The entry below describes one T cell receptor beta chain. Germline CDR1 is SGHRS and CDR2 is YFSETQ. With 1 base removed from V and 4 bases from J, the gap between germline ends came to 13 bases. This CDR3 has 15 amino acids. Patients were newly diagnosed with stage II-IVA oral cavity squamous cell carcinoma without prior systemic or radiation treatment. The sample comes from a study of neoadjuvant anti-PD-1 for oral cavity cancer. Data came from immunoSEQ multiplex PCR; TCRdb stores just in-frame clones and leaves some out. Among 14,000 to 15,000 clones, roughly two thirds were seen once, and the ten largest hold 3%.

This chain connects TRBV5-1 to TRBJ2-3; maybe TRBD1 (5 bases). This clonotype was obtained from a person between 40 and 79 years old with oral cavity squamous cell carcinoma. The source material was PBMCs, sampled before nivolumab (anti-PD-1) treatment. CDR3 coding DNA: TGCGCCAGCAGCTTGTACTCCCCAGGGTCAGATACGCAGTATTTT. Translating gives CASSLYSPGSDTQYF. Together with reference TRBV5-1 and TRBJ2-3, the CDR3 gives the full variable domain: KAGVTQTPRYLIKTRGQQVTLSCSPISGHRSVSWYQQTPGQGLQFLFEYFSETQRNKGNFPGRFSGRQFSNSRSEMNVSTLELGDSALYLCASSLYSPGSDTQYFGPGTRLTVL.